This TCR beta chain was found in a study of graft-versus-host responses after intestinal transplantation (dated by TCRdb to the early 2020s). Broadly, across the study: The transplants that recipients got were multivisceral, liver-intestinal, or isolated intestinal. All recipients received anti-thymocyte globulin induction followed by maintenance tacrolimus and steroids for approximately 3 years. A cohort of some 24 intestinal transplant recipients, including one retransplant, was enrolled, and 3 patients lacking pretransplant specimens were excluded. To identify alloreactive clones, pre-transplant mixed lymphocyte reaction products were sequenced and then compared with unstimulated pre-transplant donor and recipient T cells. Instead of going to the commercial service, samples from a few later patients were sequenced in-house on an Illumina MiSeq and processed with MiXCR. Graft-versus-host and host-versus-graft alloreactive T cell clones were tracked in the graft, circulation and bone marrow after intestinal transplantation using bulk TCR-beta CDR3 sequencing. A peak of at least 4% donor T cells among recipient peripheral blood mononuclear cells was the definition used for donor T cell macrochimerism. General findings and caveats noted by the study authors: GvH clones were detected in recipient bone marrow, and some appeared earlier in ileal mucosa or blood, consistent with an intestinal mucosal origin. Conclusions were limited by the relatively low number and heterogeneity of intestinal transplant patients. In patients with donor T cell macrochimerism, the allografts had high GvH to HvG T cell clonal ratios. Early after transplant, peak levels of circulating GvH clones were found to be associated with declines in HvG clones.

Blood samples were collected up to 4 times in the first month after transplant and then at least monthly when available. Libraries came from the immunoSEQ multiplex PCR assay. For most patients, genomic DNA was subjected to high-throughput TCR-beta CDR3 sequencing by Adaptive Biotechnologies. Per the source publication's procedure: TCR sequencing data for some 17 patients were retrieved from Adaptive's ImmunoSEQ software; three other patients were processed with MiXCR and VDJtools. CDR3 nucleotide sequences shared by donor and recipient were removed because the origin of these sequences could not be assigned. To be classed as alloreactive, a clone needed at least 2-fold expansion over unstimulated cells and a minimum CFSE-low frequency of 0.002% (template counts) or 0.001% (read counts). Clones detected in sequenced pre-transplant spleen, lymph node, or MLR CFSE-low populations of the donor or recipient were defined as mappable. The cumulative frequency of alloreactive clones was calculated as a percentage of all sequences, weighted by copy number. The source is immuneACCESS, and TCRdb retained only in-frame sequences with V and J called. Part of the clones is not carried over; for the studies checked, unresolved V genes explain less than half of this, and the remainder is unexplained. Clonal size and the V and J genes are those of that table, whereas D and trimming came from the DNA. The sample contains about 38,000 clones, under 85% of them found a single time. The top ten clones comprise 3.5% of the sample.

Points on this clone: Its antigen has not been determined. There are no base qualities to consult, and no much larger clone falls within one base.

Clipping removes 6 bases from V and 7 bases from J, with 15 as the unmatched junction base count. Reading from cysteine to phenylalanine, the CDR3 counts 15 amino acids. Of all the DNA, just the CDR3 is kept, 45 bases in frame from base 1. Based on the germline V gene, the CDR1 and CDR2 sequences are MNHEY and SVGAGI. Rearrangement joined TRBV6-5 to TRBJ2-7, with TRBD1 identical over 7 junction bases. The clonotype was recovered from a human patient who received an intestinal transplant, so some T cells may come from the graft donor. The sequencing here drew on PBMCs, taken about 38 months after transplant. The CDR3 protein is CASSPTEDRAREQYF. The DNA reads TGTGCCAGCAGCCCAACCGAAGACAGGGCGAGGGAGCAGTACTTC.